What follows are 20 T cell receptor beta chains derived from one specimen sequenced in a study of shared clonotypes between healthy human individuals (dated by TCRdb to about 2020). The library relied on the immunoSEQ multiplex PCR assay. TCRdb obtained this table from immuneACCESS and retained in-frame rearrangements with V and J assigned. These tables miss some clones; where compared with another copy, unresolved V genes account for less than half of the shortfall, and the remainder is unexplained. Present in this sample are fewer than 3 million clones, less than 95% of which were seen just once. Of the sample, 0.37% falls within the top ten clones. Sequencing used naive CD4+ T cells from PBMCs. What this sample's cell subset or site label stands for: CD45RA+ positively selected. These receptors were taken from a man between 18 and 29 years old in good health. Some clones in this sample may be carry-over from other donors' samples.

The rearrangement joins TRBV28 to TRBJ1-5; 8 nucleotides agree with TRBD1. The J segment lost 6 bases and the V segment lost 8 bases, leaving 9 bases of the junction unmatched. The CDR3 spans 14 residues. The germline V gene has CDR1 MDHEN and CDR2 SYDVKM. In DNA, the CDR3 is TGTGCCAGCTGTACCGCAGGGGGCAGTCAGCCCCAGCATTTT. This encodes CASCTAGGSQPQHF.

CDR3 in amino acids: CASSPDSYGYTF. As DNA, the CDR3 is TGTGCCAGCAGCCCGGACAGCTATGGCTACACCTTC. This sequence joins TRBV7-2 and TRBJ1-2; TRBD1 might be the D (6 bases). This CDR3 region has 12 residues. The germline CDR1 and CDR2 sequences are SGHTA and FQGNSA. Trimming left V 5 bases short and J 4 bases short, with 8 bases between.

The rearrangement uses TRBV30 and TRBJ2-3; 12 positions agree with TRBD2. Trimming cost V 4 bases and J 0 bases; bases outside gene matches: 11. The CDR3 sequence is 18 residues long. The V gene's germline CDR1 is GTSNPN and CDR2 SVGIG (reference sequence). CDR3 region: CAWTPLAGGPTSTDTQYF. For the CDR3, the DNA is TGTGCCTGGACGCCACTAGCGGGAGGACCGACGAGCACAGATACGCAGTATTTT. The full variable domain, in which reference TRBV30 and TRBJ2-3 provide the parts outside the CDR3, is SQTIHQWPATLVQPVGSPLSLECTVEGTSNPNLYWYRQAAGRGLQLLFYSVGIGQISSEVPQNLSASRPQDRQFILSSKKLLLSDSGFYLCAWTPLAGGPTSTDTQYFGPGTRLTVL.

For this clone: Within the sample, other DNA sequences also encode this same CDR3. V and J are TRBV11-2 and TRBJ2-1; 11 nucleotides align to TRBD2. Germline-derived CDR1 and CDR2 are SGHAT and FQNNGV. The CDR3 loop spans 15 amino acids. V was clipped by 5 bases and J by 4 bases; unmatched bases: 4. This chain's CDR3 is CASSPGLAVYNEQFF. The CDR3 DNA reads as TGTGCCAGCAGCCCGGGACTAGCGGTTTACAATGAGCAGTTCTTC.

The V call is TRBV5-6, the J call TRBJ2-6; perhaps TRBD1 as D (5 bases). CDR3 length: 14 amino acids. From germline, CDR1 is SGHDT and CDR2 YYEEEE. V was trimmed by 2 bases and J by 3 bases, leaving 6 bases between them. The CDR3 sequence: CASSLGVGANVLTF. CDR3 coding DNA: TGTGCCAGCAGCTTAGGGGTTGGGGCCAACGTCCTGACTTTC.

The chain recombines TRBV19 with TRBJ2-3; 7 positions agree with TRBD1. CDR1 LNHDA and CDR2 SQIVND come from the germline V gene (reference sequence). This CDR3 region has 15 residues. The junction had 9 bases not matched to a gene; V was cut back by 5 bases and J by 4 bases. CDR3 bases: TGTGCCAGTAGTCCACTGGACAGGTCAGCAGATACGCAGTATTTT. This sequence encodes CASSPLDRSADTQYF.

The chain links TRBV18 to TRBJ2-7, with 16 bases lining up with TRBD2. Germline V CDR1 and CDR2: KGHSH, LQKENI. Unmatched junction bases numbered 7, after V lost 5 bases and J lost 0 bases. The CDR3 runs to 18 residues. CDR3 protein: CASSTGTSGRGTSYEQYF. The CDR3, as DNA: TGTGCCAGCTCAACCGGGACTAGCGGGAGGGGGACCTCCTACGAGCAGTACTTC.

This clone appeared a few times. The V call is TRBV5-1, the J call TRBJ1-1; D uncertain. The V gene's germline CDR1 is SGHRS and CDR2 YFSETQ. Deletions cut 1 base from V and 7 bases from J, with 14 bases between. The length of the CDR3 is 14 residues. The CDR3 protein is CASSLSARADEAFF. In DNA, the CDR3 is TGCGCCAGCAGCTTGTCAGCTAGGGCAGATGAAGCTTTCTTT.

J is TRBJ2-1 and V is TRBV19, with TRBD2 matching over 15 bases. Germline CDR1 reads LNHDA; CDR2 reads SQIVND (reference sequence). This CDR3 comprises 16 residues. V lost 6 bases, J lost 7 bases, and 7 bases stayed unmatched. CDR3 loop: CASRPGLAGGLNEQFF. CDR3 bases: TGTGCCAGTAGACCGGGACTAGCGGGAGGTTTGAATGAGCAGTTCTTC.

The chain couples TRBV7-3 to TRBJ2-7, with 7 bases aligning to TRBD1. This CDR3 is built from 13 residues. Germline values: CDR1 SGHTA, CDR2 FQGTGA. The ends lost 3 bases at V and 6 bases at J; junction bases unmatched: 5. CDR3 in DNA: TGTGCCAGCAGCTTCACAGGGGATTCCGAGCAGTACTTC. Translation gives CASSFTGDSEQYF.

CDR3 sequence reads: CASSLSRQGSLTF. CDR3 sequence (DNA): TGTGCCAGCAGCCTGTCTCGACAGGGCAGTCTGACTTTC. V and J are TRBV14 and TRBJ2-6, with 7 bases lining up with TRBD1. The CDR3 covers 13 residues. V trimming: 4 bases; J trimming: 16 bases; junction bases outside the gene matches: 10. The V gene's germline CDR1 is SGHDN and CDR2 FVKESK.

V usage is TRBV28 and J usage is TRBJ2-6, with D unresolved. Germline V gives CDR1 MDHEN, CDR2 SYDVKM. Trimming stripped 3 bases from V and 1 base from J, with 10 bases between. The CDR3 is made up of 16 amino acids. CDR3 nucleotide sequence: TGTGCCAGCAGTTTCCCCAAGCCATCTGGGGCCAACGTCCTGACTTTC. Translation gives CASSFPKPSGANVLTF.

The CDR3 coding sequence is TGCAGCGTTGGTAGGCGGTACCAAGAGACCCAGTACTTC. As protein: CSVGRRYQETQYF. This chain connects TRBV29-1 to TRBJ2-5, with D uncertain. The CDR3 runs to 13 residues. Per germline, CDR1 SQVTM and CDR2 ANQGSEA. Trimming pared 4 bases from V and 0 bases from J, leaving 9 bases between.

V is TRBV19 and J is TRBJ2-2; TRBD2 is a possible D gene (6 bases). The CDR3 spans 14 residues. Trimming cost V 3 bases and J 5 bases, with 10 bases left between them. CDR1 and CDR2 (germline): LNHDA, SQIVND (reference sequence). CDR3 nucleotides: TGTGCCAGTAGTATGCGGGACCTGACCGGGGAGCTGTTTTTT. Translated: CASSMRDLTGELFF.

CDR3 bases: TGTGCCAGCAGCTATAGGTTCGGGACAGCCGCTACCTACGAGCAGTACTTC. Its protein product is CASSYRFGTAATYEQYF. V gene TRBV28 combines with J gene TRBJ2-7; 7 bases match TRBD1. The germline CDR1 and CDR2 sequences are MDHEN and SYDVKM. The CDR3 is 17 residues long. The V gene end was trimmed by 6 bases and the J gene end by 2 bases; junction bases not matched to a gene: 16.

The J gene is TRBJ2-7, the V gene TRBV15; 11 nucleotides match TRBD2. CDR3 length: 20 amino acids. Trimming removed 0 bases from V and 3 bases from J; junction bases left unmatched: 16. CDR1 and CDR2 (germline): LNHNV, YYDKDF (reference sequence). The CDR3, as DNA: TGTGCCACCAGCAGAGATCCCCGTCTAGCGGGAGGTTCTTTGGGCTACGAGCAGTACTTC. Translation gives CATSRDPRLAGGSLGYEQYF.

The chain uses TRBV28 and TRBJ1-3; no reliable D call. The ends were cut back, 8 bases at V and 5 bases at J, with 19 bases in the middle. This CDR3 is 15 amino acids long. Looked up from germline, CDR1 is MDHEN and CDR2 is SYDVKM. In nucleotides, the CDR3 is TGTGCCAGCGGGTTGATCGGGGAAGGCAGAAACACCATATATTTT. Translating gives CASGLIGEGRNTIYF. Based on the CDR3 plus reference TRBV28 and TRBJ1-3, the full variable domain is DVKVTQSSRYLVKRTGEKVFLECVQDMDHENMFWYRQDPGLGLRLIYFSYDVKMKEKGDIPEGYSVSREKKERFSLILESASTNQTSMYLCASGLIGEGRNTIYFGEGSWLTVV.

The CDR3 sequence is CASRKRLAGDYNEQFF. Written as DNA, the CDR3 is TGTGCCAGCAGAAAAAGACTAGCGGGGGACTACAATGAGCAGTTCTTC. This rearrangement joins TRBV7-2 to TRBJ2-1; 12 bases match TRBD2. The germline V gene has CDR1 SGHTA and CDR2 FQGNSA. This CDR3 comprises 16 residues. The V gene end was trimmed by 6 bases and the J gene end by 3 bases; junction bases not matched to a gene: 6.

The chain combines TRBV2 with TRBJ2-7; perhaps TRBD1 as D (5 bases). Germline CDR1 is SNHLY and CDR2 is FYNNEI. The CDR3 is made up of 13 amino acids. Trimming removed 6 bases from V and 6 bases from J, with 15 bases in between. Here the CDR3 DNA reads TGTGCCAGCAGGGGGCTAGGGGCCGGCGAGCAGTACTTC. The encoded protein is CASRGLGAGEQYF.

The genes are TRBV5-4 and TRBJ1-3; D unresolved. CDR1 is SGHNT, CDR2 YYREEE, per germline (reference sequence). With 5 bases removed from V and 3 bases from J, the gap between germline ends came to 9 bases. The CDR3 contains 13 residues. The CDR3 is CASREFVGNTIYF. The CDR3 DNA reads as TGTGCCAGCAGAGAGTTCGTTGGAAACACCATATATTTT.